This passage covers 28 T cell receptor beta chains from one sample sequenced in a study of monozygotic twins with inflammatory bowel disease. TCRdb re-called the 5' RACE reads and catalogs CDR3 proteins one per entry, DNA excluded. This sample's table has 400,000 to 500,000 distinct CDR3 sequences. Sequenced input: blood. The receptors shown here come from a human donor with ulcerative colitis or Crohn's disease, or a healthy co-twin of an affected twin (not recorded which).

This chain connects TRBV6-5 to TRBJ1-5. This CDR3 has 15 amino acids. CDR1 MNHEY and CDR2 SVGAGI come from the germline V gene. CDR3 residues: CASSYSWEPNQPQHF.

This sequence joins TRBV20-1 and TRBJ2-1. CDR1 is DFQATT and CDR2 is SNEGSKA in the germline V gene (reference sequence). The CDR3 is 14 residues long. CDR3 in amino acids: CSAQHSGYLNEQFF.

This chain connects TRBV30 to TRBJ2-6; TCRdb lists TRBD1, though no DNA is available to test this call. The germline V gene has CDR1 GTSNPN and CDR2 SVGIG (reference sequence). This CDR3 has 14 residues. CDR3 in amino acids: CALDRGSGANVLTF.

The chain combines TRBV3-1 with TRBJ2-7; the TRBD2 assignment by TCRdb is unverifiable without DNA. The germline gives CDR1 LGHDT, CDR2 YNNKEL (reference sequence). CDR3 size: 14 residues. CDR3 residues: CASSQGVREDEQYF.

CDR3 amino acids: CSATLPRGRLNRQDEQFF. The chain couples TRBV20-1 to TRBJ2-1; TCRdb's assignment of TRBD2 cannot be checked, as there is no DNA. The CDR3 contains 18 residues. Germline V gene sequence: CDR1 DFQATT, CDR2 SNEGSKA (reference sequence).

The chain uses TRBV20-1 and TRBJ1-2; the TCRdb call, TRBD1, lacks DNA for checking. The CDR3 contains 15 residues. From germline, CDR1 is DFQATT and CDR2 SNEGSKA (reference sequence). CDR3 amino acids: CSARDYGARDYGYTF.

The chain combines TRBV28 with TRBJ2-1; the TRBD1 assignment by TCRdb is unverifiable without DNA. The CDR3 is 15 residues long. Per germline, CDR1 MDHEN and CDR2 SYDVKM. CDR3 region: CASSPWTGDYNEQFF.

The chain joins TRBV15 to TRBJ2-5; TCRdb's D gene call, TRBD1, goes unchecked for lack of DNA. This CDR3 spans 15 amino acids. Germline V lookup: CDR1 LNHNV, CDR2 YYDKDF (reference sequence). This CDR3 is CATSSIGQGRETQYF.

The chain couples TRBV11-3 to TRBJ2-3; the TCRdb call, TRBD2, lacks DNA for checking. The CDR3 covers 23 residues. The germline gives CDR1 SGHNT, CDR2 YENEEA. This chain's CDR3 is CASSLRLAGSGWFGMRHTDTQYF.

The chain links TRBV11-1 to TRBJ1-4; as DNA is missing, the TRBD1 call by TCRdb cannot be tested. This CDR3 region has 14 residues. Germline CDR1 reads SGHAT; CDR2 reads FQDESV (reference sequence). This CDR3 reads CASSRRQGNEKLFF. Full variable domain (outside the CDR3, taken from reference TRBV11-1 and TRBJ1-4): EAEVAQSPRYKITEKSQAVAFWCDPISGHATLYWYRQILGQGPELLVQFQDESVVDDSQLPKDRFSAERLKGVDSTLKIQPAELGDSAMYLCASSRRQGNEKLFFGSGTQLSVL.

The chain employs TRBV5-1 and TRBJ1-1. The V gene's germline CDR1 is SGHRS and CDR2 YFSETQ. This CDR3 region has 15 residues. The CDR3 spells CASSLSRGPNTEAFF.

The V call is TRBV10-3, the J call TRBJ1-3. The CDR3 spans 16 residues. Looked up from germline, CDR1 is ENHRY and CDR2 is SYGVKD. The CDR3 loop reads CAISEVVINSGNTIYF.

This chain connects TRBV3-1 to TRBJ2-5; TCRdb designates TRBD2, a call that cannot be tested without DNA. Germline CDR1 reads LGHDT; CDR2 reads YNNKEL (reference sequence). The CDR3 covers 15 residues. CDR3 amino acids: CASSQEMGLLGTQYF.

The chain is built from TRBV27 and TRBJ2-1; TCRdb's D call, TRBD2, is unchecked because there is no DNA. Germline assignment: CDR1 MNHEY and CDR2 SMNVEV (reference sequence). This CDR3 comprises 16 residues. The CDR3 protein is CASSLRLAGAYNEQFF.

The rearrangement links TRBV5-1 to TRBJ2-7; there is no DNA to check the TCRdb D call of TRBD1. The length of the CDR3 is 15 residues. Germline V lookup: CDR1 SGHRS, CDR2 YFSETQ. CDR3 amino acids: CASSLGQPLGNEQYF.

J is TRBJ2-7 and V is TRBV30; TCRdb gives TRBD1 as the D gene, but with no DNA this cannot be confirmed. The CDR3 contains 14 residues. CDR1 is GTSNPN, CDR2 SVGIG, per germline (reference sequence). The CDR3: CAWSSRDSSYEQYF.

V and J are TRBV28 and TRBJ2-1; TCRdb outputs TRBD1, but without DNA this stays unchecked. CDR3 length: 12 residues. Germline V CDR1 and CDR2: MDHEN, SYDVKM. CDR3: CASSEIWGLQFF.

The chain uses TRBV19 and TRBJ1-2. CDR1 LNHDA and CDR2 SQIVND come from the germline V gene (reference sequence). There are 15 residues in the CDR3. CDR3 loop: CASWSYSTYNYGYTF.

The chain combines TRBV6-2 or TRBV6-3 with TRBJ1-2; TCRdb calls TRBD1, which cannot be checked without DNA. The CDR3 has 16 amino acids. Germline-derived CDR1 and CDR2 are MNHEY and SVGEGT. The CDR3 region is CASSSSGTGTGLGYTF.

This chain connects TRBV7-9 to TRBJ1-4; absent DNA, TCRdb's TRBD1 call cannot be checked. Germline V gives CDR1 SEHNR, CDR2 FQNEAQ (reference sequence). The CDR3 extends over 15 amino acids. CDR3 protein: CASSPWGATDEKLFF.

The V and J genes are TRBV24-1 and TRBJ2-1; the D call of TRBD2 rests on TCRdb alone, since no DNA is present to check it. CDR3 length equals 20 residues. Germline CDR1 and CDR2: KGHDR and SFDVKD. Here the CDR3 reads CATSDLAGLAGEGVQGEQFF.

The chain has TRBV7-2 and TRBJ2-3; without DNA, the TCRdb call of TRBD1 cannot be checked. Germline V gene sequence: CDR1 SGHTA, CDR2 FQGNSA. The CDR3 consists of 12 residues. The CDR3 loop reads CASRGDADTQYF.

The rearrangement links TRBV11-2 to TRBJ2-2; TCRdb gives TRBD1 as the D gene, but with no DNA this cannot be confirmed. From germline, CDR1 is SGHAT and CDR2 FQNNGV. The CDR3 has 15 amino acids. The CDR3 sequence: CASSPTGWDTGELFF. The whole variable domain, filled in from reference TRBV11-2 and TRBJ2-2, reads EAGVAQSPRYKIIEKRQSVAFWCNPISGHATLYWYQQILGQGPKLLIQFQNNGVVDDSQLPKDRFSAERLKGVDSTLKIQPAKLEDSAVYLCASSPTGWDTGELFFGEGSRLTVL.

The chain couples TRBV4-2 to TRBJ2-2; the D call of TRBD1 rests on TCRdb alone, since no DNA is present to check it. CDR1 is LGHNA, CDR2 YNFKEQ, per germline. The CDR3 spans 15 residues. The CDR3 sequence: CASSQDEGMAGELFF.

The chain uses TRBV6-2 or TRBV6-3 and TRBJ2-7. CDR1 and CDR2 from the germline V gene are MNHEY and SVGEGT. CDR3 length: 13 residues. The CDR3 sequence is CASSRSPPYEQYF.

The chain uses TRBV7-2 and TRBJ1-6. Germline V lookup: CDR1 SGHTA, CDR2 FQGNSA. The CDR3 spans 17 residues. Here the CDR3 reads CASSLVPGGMGNSPLHF. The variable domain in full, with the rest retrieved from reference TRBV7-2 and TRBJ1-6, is GAGVSQSPSNKVTEKGKDVELRCDPISGHTALYWYRQSLGQGLEFLIYFQGNSAPDKSGLPSDRFSAERTGGSVSTLTIQRTQQEDSAVYLCASSLVPGGMGNSPLHFGNGTRLTVT.

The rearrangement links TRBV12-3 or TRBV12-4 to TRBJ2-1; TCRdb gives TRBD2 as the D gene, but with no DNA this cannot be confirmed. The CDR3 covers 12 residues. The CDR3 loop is CASKGPRNEQFF.

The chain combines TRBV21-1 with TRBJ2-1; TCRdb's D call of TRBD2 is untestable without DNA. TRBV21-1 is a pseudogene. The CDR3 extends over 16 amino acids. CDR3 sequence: CASSKDIGLAINEQFF.